Shown below are 16 T cell receptor beta chains from a single sample sequenced in a study of metastatic and nonmetastatic thyroid tumors. TCRdb re-analyzed the PCR reads through MiXCR. The sample lists roughly 12,000 clones, roughly 20% occurring once. Every patient was untreated before thyroid surgery. Specimen: adjacent normal tissue. Receptors were obtained from a female donor with papillary thyroid cancer or a benign thyroid nodule (not recorded which). Some clones in this sample may be carry-over from other donors' samples.

By share, this clone ranks as medium-sized. The genes are TRBV28 and TRBJ2-6, with D hard to call. V was clipped by 6 bases and J by 4 bases, with 10 bases between them. Germline V lookup: CDR1 MDHEN, CDR2 SYDVKM. The CDR3 is made up of 14 amino acids. The CDR3 loop reads CASSLPLGANVLTF. The CDR3 region has the DNA TGTGCCAGCAGCCTCCCCTTGGGGGCCAACGTCCTGACTTTC.

This sequence joins TRBV29-1 and TRBJ1-1; D not resolved. The CDR3 has 13 amino acids. Germline CDR1 SQVTM, CDR2 ANQGSEA. V lost 4 bases and J 7 bases, leaving 16 bases between the germline ends. CDR3 bases: TGCAGCGTTGTAGGTCAGGTCCTCATTGAAGCTTTCTTT. Protein product: CSVVGQVLIEAFF.

This clone qualifies as medium-sized. This sample also contains other DNA sequences that code for the same CDR3. The V gene is TRBV6-1, the J gene TRBJ1-2; tentative D call: TRBD1 (5 bases). This CDR3 spans 15 amino acids. The germline CDR1 and CDR2 sequences are MNHNS and SASEGT. V was cut by 3 bases and J by 4 bases, with 15 bases left in between. The CDR3 DNA reads TGTGCCAGCAGTGAGACAGCGATTGAAGCCTATGGCTACACCTTC. Translating gives CASSETAIEAYGYTF.

This clone is medium-sized within its sample. The chain couples TRBV28 to TRBJ2-7, with 9 bases that match TRBD2. Germline V gene lookup returns CDR1 MDHEN and CDR2 SYDVKM. J gave up 7 bases and V 1 base, and 17 bases lay outside the gene matches. This CDR3 spans 18 amino acids. The CDR3 spells CASSLSPFMAGGLWEQYF. The DNA of the CDR3 is TGTGCCAGCAGTTTATCCCCGTTCATGGCGGGGGGGCTCTGGGAGCAGTACTTC.

Sample share makes this clone medium-sized. The J gene is TRBJ1-1, the V gene TRBV15; tentatively, D is TRBD1 (5 bases). The CDR3 contains 14 residues. From germline, CDR1 is LNHNV and CDR2 YYDKDF (reference sequence). The V end lost 3 bases, the J end lost 2 bases, and 10 bases lay between the germline ends. The DNA of the CDR3 is TGTGCCACCAGCAGTTCCCAGGGAAACACTGAAGCTTTCTTT. It encodes CATSSSQGNTEAFF.

In its sample, this clone was seen many times. The chain carries TRBV14 and TRBJ2-2, with D uncertain. Germline lookup yields CDR1 SGHDN and CDR2 FVKESK. Trimming took 1 base from V and 2 from J, leaving 5 bases between them. This CDR3 is built from 14 residues. The CDR3 nucleotides are TGTGCCAGCAGCCAAGCGGTAAACACCGGGGAGCTGTTTTTT. Translated, it gives CASSQAVNTGELFF.

This clone is deemed medium-sized. Other DNA sequences of this sample code for an identical CDR3. The V and J genes are TRBV2 and TRBJ1-4; D not certain. Germline V CDR1 and CDR2: SNHLY, FYNNEI. The CDR3 is 13 residues long. With 7 bases removed from V and 5 bases from J, the gap between germline ends came to 11 bases. In nucleotides, the CDR3 is TGTGCCAGCAAAGCCACGACGAATGAAAAACTGTTTTTT. This sequence encodes CASKATTNEKLFF.

The V call is TRBV6-1, the J call TRBJ1-3; D ambiguous. Germline-derived CDR1 and CDR2 are MNHNS and SASEGT. The CDR3 loop spans 15 amino acids. Trimming shortened V by 6 bases and J by 3 bases, and 15 bases separated the two germline ends. DNA for the CDR3: TGTGCCAGCAGCCCCCGAGCAGAAGGTGGAAACACCATATATTTT. Residues: CASSPRAEGGNTIYF.

A word on this clone: A much larger clone sits a single nucleotide away, making a read error possible. The chain recombines TRBV4-3 with TRBJ2-1; tentatively, D is TRBD2 (6 bases). The CDR3 consists of 15 residues. Looked up from germline, CDR1 is LGHNA and CDR2 is YSLEER. The V gene lost 7 bases and the J gene lost 13 bases, with 26 bases spanning the gap. The DNA for the CDR3 is TGCGCCAGCAATATTAGAGGCGGGGTCGGGGACGATCAGTTCTTC. This sequence encodes CASNIRGGVGDDQFF.

The V gene is TRBV2, the J gene TRBJ2-7; D possibly corresponds to TRBD1 (6 bases). Germline CDR1 reads SNHLY; CDR2 reads FYNNEI. The CDR3 totals 14 residues. Trimming stripped 8 bases from V and 3 bases from J, with 17 bases between. In nucleotides, the CDR3 is TGTGCCAGCGGGGGCATACGGGGACGCTACGAGCAGTACTTC. This codes for CASGGIRGRYEQYF. Variable domain in full (rest from reference TRBV2 and TRBJ2-7): EPEVTQTPSHQVTQMGQEVILRCVPISNHLYFYWYRQILGQKVEFLVSFYNNEISEKSEIFDDQFSVERPDGSNFTLKIRSTKLEDSAMYFCASGGIRGRYEQYFGPGTRLTVT.

This clone is labeled as medium-sized. The chain joins TRBV19 to TRBJ2-5; 7 bases align to TRBD2. Germline V lookup: CDR1 LNHDA, CDR2 SQIVND (reference sequence). The J segment lost 5 bases and the V segment lost 3 bases, leaving 9 bases of the junction unmatched. The CDR3 is 15 residues long. The CDR3 is CASSIGAAGWETQYF. Here the CDR3 DNA reads TGTGCCAGTAGTATTGGAGCAGCGGGATGGGAGACCCAGTACTTC.

This clone was seen ten or more times. This chain links TRBV5-6 with TRBJ2-3; D ambiguous. Trimming removed 1 base at V and 4 bases at J, with 10 bases between. There are 14 residues in the CDR3. The germline CDR1 and CDR2 sequences are SGHDT and YYEEEE. The DNA for the CDR3 is TGTGCCAGCAGCTTGATGCGCTCTCCAGATACGCAGTATTTT. Residues: CASSLMRSPDTQYF.

The rearrangement uses TRBV19 and TRBJ1-3; D gene ambiguous. The CDR3 loop spans 15 amino acids. CDR1 and CDR2 (germline): LNHDA, SQIVND (reference sequence). Trimming stripped 7 bases from V and 0 bases from J, with 13 bases between. CDR3: CASIQNPASGNTIYF. As DNA, the CDR3 is TGTGCCAGTATCCAGAACCCTGCCTCTGGAAACACCATATATTTT.

This clone is deemed medium-sized (0.01 to 0.1%). The chain recombines TRBV6-1 with TRBJ2-7; 9 bases are shared with TRBD1. Germline V lookup: CDR1 MNHNS, CDR2 SASEGT. The CDR3 is 14 amino acids. V was clipped by 6 bases and J by 3 bases; unmatched bases: 6. CDR3 DNA sequence: TGTGCCAGCAGCAATCCGGGACAGGGCTACGAGCAGTACTTC. Translated, it gives CASSNPGQGYEQYF.

With respect to this clone: This may come from a read error, since a much larger clone is one base off. Distinct nucleotide sequences in the sample also encode this CDR3. J is TRBJ2-7 and V is TRBV5-4, with TRBD2 matching over 10 bases. The junction had 12 bases not matched to a gene; V was cut back by 5 bases and J by 7 bases. The CDR3 loop spans 15 amino acids. Germline assignment: CDR1 SGHNT and CDR2 YYREEE (reference sequence). The DNA of the CDR3 is TGTGCCAGCAGTGACCTTAGCGGGGGGACGGAAGAGCAGTACTTC. Residues: CASSDLSGGTEEQYF.

For the CDR3, the DNA is TGTGCCAGCCGCTACCCAGGGCTAGGTTCCTACGAGCAGTACTTC. Its protein product is CASRYPGLGSYEQYF. This chain links TRBV2 with TRBJ2-7, with D possibly being TRBD1 (5 bases). This CDR3 is built from 15 residues. The V and J ends lost 8 bases and 1 base respectively, with 18 bases between them. In germline, CDR1 is SNHLY, CDR2 FYNNEI.